Below are 25 T cell receptor beta chains sequenced from a single sample in a study of blood T cell repertoires in COVID-19. TCRdb's table, derived via immunoSEQ multiplex PCR, lists solely in-frame clones and lacks some. The sample includes tens of thousands of clones, around nine tenths of them seen just once. Sequencing was carried out using peripheral blood. These receptor sequences come from a woman in her 70s with acute or convalescent COVID-19.

The V and J genes are TRBV6-5 and TRBJ1-2, with D maybe TRBD1 (5 bases). Germline assignment: CDR1 MNHEY and CDR2 SVGAGI. The CDR3 runs to 16 residues. V lost 2 bases, J lost 4 bases, and 17 bases lay in between. Here the CDR3 DNA reads TGTGCCAGCAGTTACCTCCAGACAGCCAGGTCCTATGGCTACACCTTC. This encodes CASSYLQTARSYGYTF.

The rearrangement uses TRBV6-1 and TRBJ1-1; 8 bases map to TRBD1. V was clipped by 2 bases and J by 9 bases; unmatched bases: 5. The CDR3 has 13 residues. Germline CDR1 is MNHNS and CDR2 is SASEGT. The CDR3 sequence is CASSEQGAYQAFF. The DNA for the CDR3 is TGTGCCAGCAGTGAACAGGGGGCCTACCAAGCTTTCTTT.

The chain links TRBV28 to TRBJ2-2; weak D call: TRBD1 (6 bases). The CDR3 runs to 15 residues. V was shortened by 0 bases and J by 1 base, with 6 bases between the two germline ends. Germline V gene lookup returns CDR1 MDHEN and CDR2 SYDVKM. The CDR3 DNA reads TGTGCCAGCAGTTTATGGACAGGGAACACCGGGGAGCTGTTTTTT. Protein: CASSLWTGNTGELFF.

V is TRBV15 and J is TRBJ1-3; unclear D gene. V was trimmed by 5 bases and J by 0 bases, leaving 17 bases between them. Germline values: CDR1 LNHNV, CDR2 YYDKDF (reference sequence). The CDR3 consists of 17 residues. CDR3 sequence reads: CATSGPFRGNSGNTIYF. CDR3 in DNA: TGTGCCACCAGCGGACCGTTTCGGGGTAACTCTGGAAACACCATATATTTT.

This chain joins TRBV5-1 and TRBJ2-3; D is ambiguous. Germline V lookup: CDR1 SGHRS, CDR2 YFSETQ. Trimming took 4 bases from V and 4 from J, leaving 13 bases between them. This CDR3 region has 14 residues. In nucleotides, the CDR3 is TGCGCCAGCAGCCCGTCCGTCGGTTCAGATACGCAGTATTTT. Translation: CASSPSVGSDTQYF.

The chain has TRBV6-1 and TRBJ2-5; weak D call: TRBD1 (6 bases). CDR3 size: 11 residues. Per germline, CDR1 MNHNS and CDR2 SASEGT. V lost 3 bases to trimming and J lost 9 bases, with 8 bases between them. CDR3 amino acids: CASSDPGAQYF. CDR3 in DNA: TGTGCCAGCAGTGACCCAGGGGCCCAGTACTTC.

The table lists this clone with a count of one. The J gene is TRBJ1-2, the V gene TRBV5-1; D gene unclear. V was pared by 5 bases and J by 2 bases, with 7 bases between. Per the germline V gene, CDR1 is SGHRS and CDR2 is YFSETQ. CDR3 length: 12 residues. The CDR3 DNA follows: TGCGCCAGCAGAGCCGAGAACTATGGCTACACCTTC. It is translated as CASRAENYGYTF.

The chain links TRBV5-6 to TRBJ2-3; 7 nucleotides match TRBD2. The CDR3 is 15 residues long. V lost 3 bases to trimming and J lost 3 bases; unmatched junction nucleotides: 7. Germline assignment: CDR1 SGHDT and CDR2 YYEEEE. The CDR3 DNA reads TGTGCCAGCAGCTCCGCCGCGGGAGTGACAGATACGCAGTATTTT. Residues: CASSSAAGVTDTQYF.

CDR3 loop: CASSLANRAYEQYF. The DNA for the CDR3 is TGTGCCAGCAGCTTGGCTAATCGGGCCTACGAGCAGTACTTC. The V gene is TRBV7-9, the J gene TRBJ2-7; D ambiguous. The germline V gene has CDR1 SEHNR and CDR2 FQNEAQ (reference sequence). The V end was cut by 3 bases, the J end by 2 bases, with 11 bases between. This CDR3 region has 14 residues.

The chain combines TRBV19 with TRBJ2-1; no firm D call. Trimming took 3 bases from V and 5 from J, leaving 5 bases between them. CDR1 and CDR2 from the germline V gene are LNHDA and SQIVND (reference sequence). The CDR3 is made up of 12 amino acids. The CDR3: CASSIRNNEQFF. The CDR3 nucleotides read TGTGCCAGTAGTATCCGTAACAATGAGCAGTTCTTC.

V is TRBV5-6 and J is TRBJ1-2; 7 nucleotides agree with TRBD1. The CDR3 is made up of 11 amino acids. CDR1 is SGHDT, CDR2 YYEEEE, per germline. With V trimmed by 4 bases and J by 8 bases, 2 bases remained unmatched. CDR3 DNA: TGTGCCAGCAGCCTGGGACAGGGCTACACCTTC. This translates into CASSLGQGYTF.

This clone was found once. V is TRBV13 and J is TRBJ2-1, with TRBD2 identical over 14 bases. Per germline, CDR1 PRHDT and CDR2 FYEKMQ (reference sequence). The ends lost 4 bases at V and 5 bases at J; junction bases unmatched: 10. The CDR3 covers 18 residues. In nucleotides, the CDR3 is TGTGCCAGCAGCTCATTAACCGGGACTAGCGGGAGAAACAATGAGCAGTTCTTC. Protein sequence: CASSSLTGTSGRNNEQFF.

This rearrangement joins TRBV28 to TRBJ1-6, with D possibly TRBD1 on 5 matching bases. The CDR3 is made up of 14 amino acids. The V and J ends lost 4 bases and 7 bases respectively, with 11 bases between them. From germline, CDR1 is MDHEN and CDR2 SYDVKM. CDR3 sequence reads: CASSSRVQNSPLHF. As DNA, the CDR3 is TGTGCCAGCAGTTCCAGGGTACAAAATTCACCCCTCCACTTT. The whole variable domain, filled in from reference TRBV28 and TRBJ1-6, reads DVKVTQSSRYLVKRTGEKVFLECVQDMDHENMFWYRQDPGLGLRLIYFSYDVKMKEKGDIPEGYSVSREKKERFSLILESASTNQTSMYLCASSSRVQNSPLHFGNGTRLTVT.

The J gene is TRBJ2-1, the V gene TRBV10-1; perhaps TRBD1 as D (5 bases). Looked up from germline, CDR1 is WNHNN and CDR2 is SYGVQD (reference sequence). The CDR3 extends over 15 amino acids. V lost 3 bases, J lost 4 bases, and 13 bases lay in between. In nucleotides, the CDR3 is TGCGCCAGCAGTGACCAGGGTCGGTTGTACAATGAGCAGTTCTTC. Amino acid sequence: CASSDQGRLYNEQFF.

V usage is TRBV2 and J usage is TRBJ1-2; D call uncertain. The CDR3 has 13 amino acids. Between the trimmed V and J ends, which lost 6 bases and 5 bases, there was a span of 13 bases. Germline lookup yields CDR1 SNHLY and CDR2 FYNNEI. The CDR3 DNA sequence: TGTGCCAGCAGGGCCGTTGCGGTGTATGGCTACACCTTC. It codes for CASRAVAVYGYTF.

The chain links TRBV19 to TRBJ1-2; 8 nucleotides align to TRBD1. This CDR3 contains 15 residues. The germline V gene encodes CDR1 LNHDA and CDR2 SQIVND (reference sequence). V lost 5 bases and J lost 2; bases outside the gene matches: 7. Here the CDR3 DNA reads TGTGCCAGTAGTTCCCCAGGGGGCTCCAACTATGGCTACACCTTC. It specifies CASSSPGGSNYGYTF.

The V and J genes are TRBV9 and TRBJ1-6; D gene unclear. V lost 0 bases, J lost 7 bases, and 8 bases lay in between. The CDR3 has 14 amino acids. Germline V gene sequence: CDR1 SGDLS, CDR2 YYNGEE. CDR3 loop: CASSVAAANSPLHF. CDR3 nucleotides: TGTGCCAGCAGCGTAGCGGCGGCCAATTCACCCCTCCACTTT.

V usage is TRBV19 and J usage is TRBJ2-1; 12 bases are shared with TRBD2. V was pared by 2 bases and J by 10 bases, with 6 bases of the junction left unmatched. The CDR3 is 15 residues long. CDR1 LNHDA and CDR2 SQIVND come from the germline V gene (reference sequence). CDR3 sequence reads: CASSIQGGLAGEQFF. Written as DNA, the CDR3 is TGTGCCAGTAGTATACAAGGTGGACTAGCGGGGGAGCAGTTCTTC.

V is TRBV28 and J is TRBJ2-1; D possibly corresponds to TRBD2 (6 bases). The CDR3 loop spans 14 amino acids. The V end lost 6 bases, the J end lost 4 bases, and 13 bases lay between the germline ends. Per the germline V gene, CDR1 is MDHEN and CDR2 is SYDVKM. CDR3 sequence (DNA): TGTGCCAGCAGCACCGGGGGACTGTACAATGAGCAGTTCTTC. Amino acids: CASSTGGLYNEQFF.

The rearrangement joins TRBV5-5 to TRBJ2-2; D might be TRBD1 (5 bases). The germline CDR1 and CDR2 sequences are SGHKS and YYEKEE (reference sequence). The CDR3 has 18 residues. Trimming removed 1 base at V and 0 bases at J, with 16 bases between. The CDR3: CASSLLMMGLANTGELFF. CDR3 nucleotide sequence: TGTGCCAGCAGCTTGCTCATGATGGGGCTCGCGAACACCGGGGAGCTGTTTTTT.

The chain has TRBV9 and TRBJ2-7, with D unclear. The CDR3 length is 14 residues. Germline CDR1 and CDR2: SGDLS and YYNGEE. V lost 3 bases to trimming and J lost 5 bases, with 15 bases between them. CDR3 loop: CASSGSVMVNEQYF. CDR3 sequence (DNA): TGTGCCAGCAGCGGCTCGGTGATGGTTAACGAGCAGTACTTC.

The chain joins TRBV6-1 to TRBJ1-1; TRBD1 aligns across 7 bases. Germline V gives CDR1 MNHNS, CDR2 SASEGT. This CDR3 comprises 16 residues. J gave up 5 bases and V 4 bases, and 13 bases lay outside the gene matches. The CDR3 reads CASSARQGPRGTEAFF. The CDR3 coding sequence is TGTGCCAGCAGTGCACGACAGGGTCCCAGGGGGACTGAAGCTTTCTTT.

The chain joins TRBV21-1 to TRBJ1-3. TRBV21-1 is reported as a pseudogene. The CDR3 is 19 residues long. CDR3 protein: CASSKDKGRGGGAGNTIYF. The CDR3 DNA follows: TGTGCCAGCAGCAAAGACAAGGGCCGAGGGGGGGGCGCTGGAAACACCATATATTTT.

The V and J genes are TRBV27 and TRBJ1-1; D gene unclear. CDR3 length: 12 residues. The germline CDR1 and CDR2 sequences are MNHEY and SMNVEV (reference sequence). Trimming shortened V by 10 bases and J by 3 bases, and 12 bases separated the two germline ends. CDR3 residues: CAITLRDTEAFF. CDR3 coding DNA: TGTGCCATCACCCTGAGGGACACTGAAGCTTTCTTT.

A single count supports this clone. The chain links TRBV4-1 to TRBJ2-2; the match to TRBD2 covers 9 bases. Germline V lookup: CDR1 MGHRA, CDR2 YSYEKL. The CDR3 runs 17 residues. With V trimmed by 1 base and J by 6 bases, 9 bases remained unmatched. In DNA form, the CDR3 reads TGCGCCAGCAGCCAAGGCCTTGCGGGAGGGCAATCCGGGGAGCTGTTTTTT. Its protein product is CASSQGLAGGQSGELFF.